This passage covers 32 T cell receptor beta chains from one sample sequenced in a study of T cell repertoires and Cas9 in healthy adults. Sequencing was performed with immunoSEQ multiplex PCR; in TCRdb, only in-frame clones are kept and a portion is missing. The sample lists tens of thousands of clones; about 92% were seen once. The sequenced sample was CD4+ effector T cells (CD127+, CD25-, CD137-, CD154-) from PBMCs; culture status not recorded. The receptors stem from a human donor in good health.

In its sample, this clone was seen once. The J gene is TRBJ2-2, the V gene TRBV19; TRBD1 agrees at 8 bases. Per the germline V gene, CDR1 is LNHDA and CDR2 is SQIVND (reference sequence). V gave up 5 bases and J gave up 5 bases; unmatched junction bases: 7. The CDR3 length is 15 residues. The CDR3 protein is CASSWGNRGTGELFF. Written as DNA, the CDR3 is TGTGCCAGTAGTTGGGGGAACAGGGGGACCGGGGAGCTGTTTTTT.

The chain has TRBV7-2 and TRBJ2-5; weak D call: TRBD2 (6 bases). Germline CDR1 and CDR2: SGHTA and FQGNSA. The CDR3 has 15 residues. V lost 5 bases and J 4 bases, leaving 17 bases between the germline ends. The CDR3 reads CASSMGLVGRETQYF. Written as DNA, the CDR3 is TGTGCCAGCAGCATGGGCCTCGTCGGGAGAGAGACCCAGTACTTC. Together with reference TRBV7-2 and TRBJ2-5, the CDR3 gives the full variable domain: GAGVSQSPSNKVTEKGKDVELRCDPISGHTALYWYRQSLGQGLEFLIYFQGNSAPDKSGLPSDRFSAERTGGSVSTLTIQRTQQEDSAVYLCASSMGLVGRETQYFGPGTRLLVL.

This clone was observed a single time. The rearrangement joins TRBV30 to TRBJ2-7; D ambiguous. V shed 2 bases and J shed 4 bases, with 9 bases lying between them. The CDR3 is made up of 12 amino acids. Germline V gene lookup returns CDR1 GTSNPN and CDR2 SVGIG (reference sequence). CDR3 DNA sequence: TGTGCCTGGAGTTTAGGATGGTACGAGCAGTACTTC. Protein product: CAWSLGWYEQYF.

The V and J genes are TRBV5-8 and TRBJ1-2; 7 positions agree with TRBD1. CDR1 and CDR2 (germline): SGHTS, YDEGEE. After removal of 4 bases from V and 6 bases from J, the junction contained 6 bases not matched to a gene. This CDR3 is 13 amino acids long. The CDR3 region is CASSQKDRDGYTF. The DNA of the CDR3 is TGTGCCAGCAGCCAAAAAGACAGGGATGGCTACACCTTC.

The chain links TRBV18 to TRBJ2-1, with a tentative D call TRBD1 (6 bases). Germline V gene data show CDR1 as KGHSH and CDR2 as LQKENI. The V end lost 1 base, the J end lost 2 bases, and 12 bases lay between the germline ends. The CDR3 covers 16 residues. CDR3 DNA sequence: TGTGCCAGCTCACCACTCTCAGGGGCAGCCTACAATGAGCAGTTCTTC. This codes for CASSPLSGAAYNEQFF.

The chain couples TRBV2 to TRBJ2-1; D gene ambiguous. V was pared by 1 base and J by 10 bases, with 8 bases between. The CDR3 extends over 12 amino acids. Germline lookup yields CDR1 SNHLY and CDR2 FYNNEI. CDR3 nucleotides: TGTGCCAGCAGTGAAGGGGCCTGGGAGCAGTTCTTC. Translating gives CASSEGAWEQFF.

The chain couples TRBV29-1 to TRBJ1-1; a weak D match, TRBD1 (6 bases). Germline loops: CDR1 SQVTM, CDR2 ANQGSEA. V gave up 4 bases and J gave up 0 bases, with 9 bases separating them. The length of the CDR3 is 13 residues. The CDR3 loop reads CSVARGLNTEAFF. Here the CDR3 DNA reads TGCAGCGTTGCCAGGGGTTTGAACACTGAAGCTTTCTTT.

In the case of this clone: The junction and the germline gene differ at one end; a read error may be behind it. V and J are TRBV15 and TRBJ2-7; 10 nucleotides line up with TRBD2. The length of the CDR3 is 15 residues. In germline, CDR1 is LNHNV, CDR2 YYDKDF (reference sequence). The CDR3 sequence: CATSRESGGDYERYF. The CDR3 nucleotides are TGTGCCACCAGCAGAGAGAGCGGGGGGGACTACGAGCGGTACTTC.

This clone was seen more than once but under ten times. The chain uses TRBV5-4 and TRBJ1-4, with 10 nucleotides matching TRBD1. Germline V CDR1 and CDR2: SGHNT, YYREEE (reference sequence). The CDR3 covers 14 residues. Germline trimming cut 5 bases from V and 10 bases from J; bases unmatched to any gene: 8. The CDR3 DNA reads TGTGCCAGCAGTCGGGACAGGGGCGATGGAAAACTGTTTTTT. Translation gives CASSRDRGDGKLFF.

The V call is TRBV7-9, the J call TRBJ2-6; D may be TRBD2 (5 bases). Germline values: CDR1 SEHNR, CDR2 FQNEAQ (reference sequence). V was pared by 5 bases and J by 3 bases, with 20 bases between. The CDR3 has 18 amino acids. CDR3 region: CASSPLGVTDFGANVLTF. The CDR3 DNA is TGTGCCAGCAGCCCCCTTGGGGTGACGGACTTTGGGGCCAACGTCCTGACTTTC.

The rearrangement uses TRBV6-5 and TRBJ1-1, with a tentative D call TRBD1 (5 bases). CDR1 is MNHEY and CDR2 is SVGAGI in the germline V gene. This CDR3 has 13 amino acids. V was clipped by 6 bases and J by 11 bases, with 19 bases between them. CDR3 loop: CASRRTHGAGAFF. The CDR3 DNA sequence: TGTGCCAGCAGGAGAACCCACGGGGCGGGGGCTTTCTTT.

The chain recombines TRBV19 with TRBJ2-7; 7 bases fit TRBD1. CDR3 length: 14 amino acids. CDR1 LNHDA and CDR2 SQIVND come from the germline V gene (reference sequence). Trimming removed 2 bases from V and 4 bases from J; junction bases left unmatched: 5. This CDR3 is CASSIMGQHYEQYF. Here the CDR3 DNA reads TGTGCCAGTAGTATAATGGGACAGCATTACGAGCAGTACTTC.

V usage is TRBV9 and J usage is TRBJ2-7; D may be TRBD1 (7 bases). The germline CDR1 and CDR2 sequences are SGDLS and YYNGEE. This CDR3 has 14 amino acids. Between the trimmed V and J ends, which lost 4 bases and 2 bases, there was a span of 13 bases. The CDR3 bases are TGTGCCAGCAGCAGGGGGCTAGCGACCTACGAGCAGTACTTC. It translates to CASSRGLATYEQYF.

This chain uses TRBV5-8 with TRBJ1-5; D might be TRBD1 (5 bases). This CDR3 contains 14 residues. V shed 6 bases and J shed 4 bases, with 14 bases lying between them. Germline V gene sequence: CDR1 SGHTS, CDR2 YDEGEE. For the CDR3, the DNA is TGTGCCAGCACCGATGGGGACCCAAATCAGCCCCAGCATTTT. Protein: CASTDGDPNQPQHF.

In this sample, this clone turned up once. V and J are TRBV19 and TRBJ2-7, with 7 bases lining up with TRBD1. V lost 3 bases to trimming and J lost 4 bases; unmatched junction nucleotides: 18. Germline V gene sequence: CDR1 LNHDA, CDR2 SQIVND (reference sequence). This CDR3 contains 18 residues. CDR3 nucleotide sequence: TGTGCCAGTAGTATGTCCTACTCCCGGGGACAGCCACTTTACGAGCAGTACTTC. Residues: CASSMSYSRGQPLYEQYF.

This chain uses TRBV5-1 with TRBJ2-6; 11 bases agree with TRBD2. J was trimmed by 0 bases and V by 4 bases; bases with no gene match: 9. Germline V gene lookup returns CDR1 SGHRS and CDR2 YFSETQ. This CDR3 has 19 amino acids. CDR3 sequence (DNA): TGCGCCAGCAGCCTAGCGGGGGGACCTCTGAGCTCTGGGGCCAACGTCCTGACTTTC. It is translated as CASSLAGGPLSSGANVLTF.

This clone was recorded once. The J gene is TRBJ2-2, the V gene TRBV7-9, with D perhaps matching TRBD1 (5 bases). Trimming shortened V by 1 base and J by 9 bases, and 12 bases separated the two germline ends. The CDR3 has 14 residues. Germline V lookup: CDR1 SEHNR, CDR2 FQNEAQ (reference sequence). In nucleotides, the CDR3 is TGTGCCAGCAGCTTAGGACCACAGGTCAGGGAGCTGTTTTTT. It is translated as CASSLGPQVRELFF.

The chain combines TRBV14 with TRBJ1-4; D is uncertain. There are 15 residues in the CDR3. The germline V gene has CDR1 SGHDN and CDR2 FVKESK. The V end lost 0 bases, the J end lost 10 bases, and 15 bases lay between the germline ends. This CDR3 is CASSQDPGMPGKLFF. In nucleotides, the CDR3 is TGTGCCAGCAGCCAAGATCCCGGGATGCCCGGAAAACTGTTTTTT.

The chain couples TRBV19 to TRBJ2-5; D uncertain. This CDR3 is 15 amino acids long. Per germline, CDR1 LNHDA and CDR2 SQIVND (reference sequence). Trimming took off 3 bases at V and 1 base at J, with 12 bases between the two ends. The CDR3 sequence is CASSIGNVVQETQYF. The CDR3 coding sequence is TGTGCCAGTAGTATCGGTAACGTGGTCCAAGAGACCCAGTACTTC.

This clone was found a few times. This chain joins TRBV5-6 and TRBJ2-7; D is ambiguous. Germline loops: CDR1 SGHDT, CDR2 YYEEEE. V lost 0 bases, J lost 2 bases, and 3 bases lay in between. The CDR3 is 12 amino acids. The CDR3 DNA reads TGTGCCAGCAGCTTGGCCCCCTACGAGCAGTACTTC. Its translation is CASSLAPYEQYF.

This CDR3 is CASSKVPKSYGYTF. CDR3 nucleotide sequence: TGTGCCAGCAGCAAAGTCCCGAAAAGCTATGGCTACACCTTC. The chain links TRBV21-1 to TRBJ1-2. TRBV21-1 is termed a pseudogene. The CDR3 length is 14 residues.

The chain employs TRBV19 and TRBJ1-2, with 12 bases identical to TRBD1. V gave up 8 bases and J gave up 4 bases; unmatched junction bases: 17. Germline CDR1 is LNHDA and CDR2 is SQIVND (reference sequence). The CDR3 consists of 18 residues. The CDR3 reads CASYQNPGTGGQSYGYTF. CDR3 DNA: TGTGCCAGTTATCAAAACCCCGGGACAGGGGGCCAGAGCTATGGCTACACCTTC.

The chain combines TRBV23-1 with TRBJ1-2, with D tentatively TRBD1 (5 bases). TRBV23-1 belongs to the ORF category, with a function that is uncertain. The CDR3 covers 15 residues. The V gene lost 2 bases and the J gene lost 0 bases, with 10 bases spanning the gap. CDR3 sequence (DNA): TGCGCCAGCAGTCAAGACAGTCGTGCTAACTATGGCTACACCTTC. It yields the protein CASSQDSRANYGYTF.

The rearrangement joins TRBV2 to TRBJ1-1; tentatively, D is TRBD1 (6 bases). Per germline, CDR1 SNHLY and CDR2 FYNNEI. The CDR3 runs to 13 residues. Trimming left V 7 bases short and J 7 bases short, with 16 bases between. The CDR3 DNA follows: TGTGCCAGCAAAGTGGGCAGGGGCGGTGAAGCTTTCTTT. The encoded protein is CASKVGRGGEAFF.

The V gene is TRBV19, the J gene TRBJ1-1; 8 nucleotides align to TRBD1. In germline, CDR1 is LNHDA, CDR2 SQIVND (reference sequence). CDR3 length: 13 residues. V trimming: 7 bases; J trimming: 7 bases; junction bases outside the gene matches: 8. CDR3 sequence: CASTPSGTGEAFF. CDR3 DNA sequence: TGTGCCAGTACCCCCTCCGGGACAGGTGAAGCTTTCTTT.

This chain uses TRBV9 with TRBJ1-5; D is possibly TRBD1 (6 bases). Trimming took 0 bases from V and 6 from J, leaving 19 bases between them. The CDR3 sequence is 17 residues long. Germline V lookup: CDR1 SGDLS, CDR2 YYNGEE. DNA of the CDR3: TGTGCCAGCAGCGTAGTCGTCTGGGGGCAAGTCGGTCAGCCCCAGCATTTT. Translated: CASSVVVWGQVGQPQHF. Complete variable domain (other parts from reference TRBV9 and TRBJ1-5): DSGVTQTPKHLITATGQRVTLRCSPRSGDLSVYWYQQSLDQGLQFLIQYYNGEERAKGNILERFSAQQFPDLHSELNLSSLELGDSALYFCASSVVVWGQVGQPQHFGDGTRLSIL.

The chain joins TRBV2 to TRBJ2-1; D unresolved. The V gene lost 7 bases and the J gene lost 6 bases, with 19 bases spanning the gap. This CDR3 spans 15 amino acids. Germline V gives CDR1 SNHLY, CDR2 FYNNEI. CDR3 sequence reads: CASNWMANGGNEQFF. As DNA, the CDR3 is TGTGCCAGCAATTGGATGGCTAATGGCGGCAATGAGCAGTTCTTC.

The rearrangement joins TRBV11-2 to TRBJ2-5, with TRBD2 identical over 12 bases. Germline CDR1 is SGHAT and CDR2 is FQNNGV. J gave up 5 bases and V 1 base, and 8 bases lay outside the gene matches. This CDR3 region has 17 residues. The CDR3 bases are TGTGCCAGCAGCTTAGGAGCTAGCGGGGGGGCCTATGAGACCCAGTACTTC. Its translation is CASSLGASGGAYETQYF. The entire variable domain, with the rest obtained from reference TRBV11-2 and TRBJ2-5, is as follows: EAGVAQSPRYKIIEKRQSVAFWCNPISGHATLYWYQQILGQGPKLLIQFQNNGVVDDSQLPKDRFSAERLKGVDSTLKIQPAKLEDSAVYLCASSLGASGGAYETQYFGPGTRLLVL.

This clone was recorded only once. CDR3 in DNA: TGTGCCAGCATCCCACTGGGGCTAGCGGGGGACAGCACAGATACGCAGTATTTT. It yields the protein CASIPLGLAGDSTDTQYF. The J gene is TRBJ2-3, the V gene TRBV21-1; the D call TRBD2 from the table was never checked on the DNA. TRBV21-1 is a pseudogene segment. The CDR3 extends over 18 amino acids.

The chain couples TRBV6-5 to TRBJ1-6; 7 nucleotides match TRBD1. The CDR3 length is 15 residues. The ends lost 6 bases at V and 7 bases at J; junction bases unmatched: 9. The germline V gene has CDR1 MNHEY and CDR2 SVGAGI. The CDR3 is CASSKGTARNSPLHF. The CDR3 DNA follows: TGTGCCAGCAGCAAAGGGACAGCGCGGAATTCACCCCTCCACTTT.

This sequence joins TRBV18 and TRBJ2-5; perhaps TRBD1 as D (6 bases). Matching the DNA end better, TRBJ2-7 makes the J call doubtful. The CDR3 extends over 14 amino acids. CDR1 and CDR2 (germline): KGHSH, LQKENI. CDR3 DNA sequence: TGTGCCAGCTCACCACGGGTACAGGGCGGCGAGCAGTACTTC. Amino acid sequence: CASSPRVQGGEQYF.

The CDR3 nucleotides read TGTGCCAGCAGACGTCCTGACAGAGGCTATGGCTACACCTTC. Protein: CASRRPDRGYGYTF. The rearrangement joins TRBV6-6 to TRBJ1-2; D might be TRBD1 (5 bases). There are 14 residues in the CDR3. Trimming pared 6 bases from V and 4 bases from J, leaving 15 bases between. Germline V gives CDR1 MNHNY, CDR2 SVGAGI (reference sequence).